Below, 27 T cell receptor beta chains from the same sample are listed, as sequenced in a study of read filtering for tumor transcriptome and immune sequencing. The library was built from around 0.4 ug RNA with molecular barcoded adaptors for alpha/delta and beta/gamma chains. MiXCR was run by TCRdb on the reads, yielding one entry per CDR3 protein. The sample holds 49,000 or so distinct CDR3 sequences; approximately 12% are singletons and the top ten take approximately 15%. The sample was a population of CD138-negative cells sorted from bone marrow. These receptor sequences come from a donor aged 40 or over with multiple myeloma.

With regard to this clonotype: A clone one base away is much larger, so this may be a read error. The chain has TRBV6-5 and TRBJ2-7, with D maybe TRBD1 (6 bases). Germline V gene sequence: CDR1 MNHEY, CDR2 SVGAGI. The CDR3 contains 13 residues. The CDR3 sequence is CASRPGQFYGQYF. For the CDR3, the DNA is TGTGCCAGCAGACCCGGACAGTTCTACGGGCAGTACTTC.

This clonotype was recorded many times. The chain couples TRBV20-1 to TRBJ2-3; D is unclear. The CDR3 has 11 residues. In germline, CDR1 is DFQATT, CDR2 SNEGSKA (reference sequence). The V gene lost 2 bases and the J gene lost 4 bases, with 4 bases spanning the gap. The CDR3 region is CSARPADTQYF. The CDR3 DNA reads as TGCAGTGCTAGACCCGCAGATACGCAGTATTTT.

Turning to this clonotype: The junction shows a germline mismatch at one end, possibly a read error. The gene calls are TRBV7-2 and TRBJ2-5; 14 bases are shared with TRBD2. CDR3 length equals 14 residues. The V gene's germline CDR1 is SGHTA and CDR2 FQGNSA. DNA for the CDR3: TGTGCCGGCAGACTAGCGGGAGGGCGGGAGACCCAGTACTTC. This sequence encodes CAGRLAGGRETQYF.

This clonotype has at least ten counts. The chain couples TRBV20-1 to TRBJ2-5; D is ambiguous. The CDR3 spans 14 residues. The germline V gene encodes CDR1 DFQATT and CDR2 SNEGSKA (reference sequence). The ends were cut back, 6 bases at V and 5 bases at J, with 19 bases in the middle. The DNA of the CDR3 is TGCAGTGCCCATCCACCCACCTCCACGGAGACCCAGTACTTC. Translation gives CSAHPPTSTETQYF.

The CDR3, as DNA: TGTGCCTGGAGGAGATCGACGGGTATTGAGACCCAGTACTTC. This encodes CAWRRSTGIETQYF. This chain connects TRBV30 to TRBJ2-5, with no clear D. The germline V and J ends were trimmed by 3 bases and 5 bases, with 16 bases remaining between them. Germline V gene lookup returns CDR1 GTSNPN and CDR2 SVGIG (reference sequence). The CDR3 is 14 amino acids.

This clonotype was recorded many times. This chain links TRBV18 with TRBJ1-5; 11 bases map to TRBD1. After removal of 1 base from V and 6 bases from J, the junction contained 2 bases not matched to a gene. The CDR3 extends over 15 amino acids. Germline CDR1 reads KGHSH; CDR2 reads LQKENI. The CDR3 sequence is CASSPQGQGVQPQHF. In DNA form, the CDR3 reads TGTGCCAGCTCACCACAGGGACAGGGGGTTCAGCCCCAGCATTTT.

On this clonotype: This could be a read error, since a much larger clone is one nucleotide away. CDR3 sequence: CATLGAGEDNGQFF. DNA of the CDR3: TGTGCCACCCTCGGAGCGGGAGAGGACAATGGGCAGTTCTTC. This chain connects TRBV6-5 to TRBJ2-1, with TRBD2 identical over 8 bases. Per germline, CDR1 MNHEY and CDR2 SVGAGI. This CDR3 region has 14 residues.

This clonotype showed up many times. V gene TRBV30 combines with J gene TRBJ2-3, with D perhaps being TRBD1 or TRBD2 (5 bases each). Per the germline V gene, CDR1 is GTSNPN and CDR2 is SVGIG (reference sequence). V lost 1 base to trimming and J lost 0 bases, with 8 bases between them. This CDR3 contains 14 residues. The CDR3 is CAWSAGDSTDTQYF. CDR3 DNA sequence: TGTGCCTGGAGTGCCGGGGACAGCACAGATACGCAGTATTTT. The variable domain in full, with the rest retrieved from reference TRBV30 and TRBJ2-3, is SQTIHQWPATLVQPVGSPLSLECTVEGTSNPNLYWYRQAAGRGLQLLFYSVGIGQISSEVPQNLSASRPQDRQFILSSKKLLLSDSGFYLCAWSAGDSTDTQYFGPGTRLTVL.

This clonotype was found many times. The chain uses TRBV7-3 and TRBJ2-1; 7 positions match TRBD2. This CDR3 is built from 13 residues. Trimming at V came to 5 bases and at J to 8 bases, leaving 6 bases not matched to a gene. Germline V lookup: CDR1 SGHTA, CDR2 FQGTGA. The CDR3 DNA is TGTGCCAGCAGCGTCGGACTAGGGGATGAGCAGTTCTTC. Protein sequence: CASSVGLGDEQFF.

This clonotype is medium-sized within its sample. V gene TRBV28 combines with J gene TRBJ2-1; D is unclear. Trimming took 10 bases from V and 6 from J, leaving 13 bases between them. The CDR3 totals 12 residues. The germline gives CDR1 MDHEN, CDR2 SYDVKM. This chain's CDR3 is CATHIGFNEQFF. CDR3 nucleotide sequence: TGTGCCACCCACATCGGGTTCAATGAGCAGTTCTTC.

Notes on this clonotype: The junction shows a germline mismatch at one end, possibly a read error. The chain links TRBV7-9 to TRBJ1-3; 8 bases align to TRBD1. Looked up from germline, CDR1 is SEHNR and CDR2 is FQNEAQ (reference sequence). This CDR3 comprises 15 residues. As DNA, the CDR3 is TGTGCCAGCAGTTCTACAGGGGGGACTGGAAACACCAGATATTTT. It is translated as CASSSTGGTGNTRYF.

Worth noting for this clonotype: A single base is all that separates this from a far larger clone, so a read error is likely. V gene TRBV12-3 or TRBV12-4 combines with J gene TRBJ1-6, with D uncertain. This CDR3 spans 16 amino acids. The CDR3 DNA reads TGTGCTAGCTCTCTGCTAGGCAGCGGGGATAATCCACCCCTCCACTTT. As protein: CASSLLGSGDNPPLHF.

This clonotype was recorded at least ten times. This sequence joins TRBV5-5 and TRBJ1-5; weak D call: TRBD1 (6 bases). Trimming stripped 2 bases from V and 6 bases from J, with 6 bases between. Per the germline V gene, CDR1 is SGHKS and CDR2 is YYEKEE (reference sequence). This CDR3 spans 12 amino acids. This CDR3 is CASSLQGQPQHF. CDR3 coding DNA: TGTGCCAGCAGCTTACAGGGTCAGCCCCAGCATTTT.

Concerning this clonotype itself: This may stem from a read error, because a much larger clone lies one nucleotide away. The J gene is TRBJ1-1, the V gene TRBV11-2, with a weak D call TRBD1 (5 bases). The germline V gene encodes CDR1 SGHAT and CDR2 FQNNGV. The length of the CDR3 is 15 residues. The CDR3, as DNA: TGTGCCAGCAGCTTCCAAATGACAGCGGGGACTGAAGCTTCCTTT. This encodes CASSFQMTAGTEASF.

This clonotype has ten or more counts. The chain carries TRBV11-2 and TRBJ2-5, with TRBD2 matching over 8 bases. Germline CDR1 reads SGHAT; CDR2 reads FQNNGV. The CDR3 is 15 residues long. V was clipped by 5 bases and J by 2 bases; unmatched bases: 7. CDR3 sequence (DNA): TGTGCCAGCAGCCCTCCGGGAGGGGGGCAAGAGACCCAGTACTTC. Translation: CASSPPGGGQETQYF. The full variable domain, with the rest looked up from reference TRBV11-2 and TRBJ2-5, is EAGVAQSPRYKIIEKRQSVAFWCNPISGHATLYWYQQILGQGPKLLIQFQNNGVVDDSQLPKDRFSAERLKGVDSTLKIQPAKLEDSAVYLCASSPPGGGQETQYFGPGTRLLVL.

At least ten counts were recorded for this clonotype. The CDR3 region is CASSSTGPRETQYF. The CDR3 DNA follows: TGTGCCAGCAGCTCTACGGGGCCTAGAGAGACCCAGTACTTC. The chain carries TRBV7-3 and TRBJ2-5; the D call may be TRBD1 or TRBD2 (5 bases each). Between the trimmed V and J ends, which lost 4 bases and 4 bases, there was a span of 13 bases. This CDR3 region has 14 residues. The germline V gene encodes CDR1 SGHTA and CDR2 FQGTGA. The full variable domain, its missing parts supplied by reference TRBV7-3 and TRBJ2-5, is GAGVSQTPSNKVTEKGKYVELRCDPISGHTALYWYRQSLGQGPEFLIYFQGTGAADDSGLPNDRFFAVRPEGSVSTLKIQRTERGDSAVYLCASSSTGPRETQYFGPGTRLLVL.

This clonotype was picked up many times. The V and J genes are TRBV20-1 and TRBJ2-3; TRBD2 agrees at 10 bases. J gave up 6 bases and V 0 bases, and 6 bases lay outside the gene matches. The CDR3 runs to 15 residues. From germline, CDR1 is DFQATT and CDR2 SNEGSKA (reference sequence). In nucleotides, the CDR3 is TGCAGTGCTAGAGATCGTCTAGCGGGAGTGGATACGCAGTATTTT. Protein sequence: CSARDRLAGVDTQYF.

This clonotype was counted at least ten times. The V call is TRBV4-1, the J call TRBJ1-3, with D maybe TRBD1 (6 bases). Trimming pared 3 bases from V and 2 bases from J, leaving 17 bases between. In germline, CDR1 is MGHRA, CDR2 YSYEKL. This CDR3 is built from 17 residues. CDR3 region: CASSHPKGDRAGNTIYF. CDR3 DNA sequence: TGCGCCAGCAGCCACCCTAAGGGGGATAGGGCTGGAAACACCATATATTTT.

Only a few counts were recorded for this clonotype. The chain has TRBV19 and TRBJ1-3; the match to TRBD1 covers 8 bases. The CDR3 covers 18 residues. After removal of 4 bases from V and 3 bases from J, the junction contained 14 bases not matched to a gene. The V gene's germline CDR1 is LNHDA and CDR2 SQIVND (reference sequence). CDR3 loop: CASSKRDPGQAIGNTIYF. In DNA, the CDR3 is TGTGCCAGTAGTAAACGGGATCCGGGACAGGCAATTGGAAACACCATATATTTT.

This clonotype was observed at least ten times. This chain connects TRBV4-2 to TRBJ2-3; the match to TRBD2 covers 9 bases. Germline CDR1 and CDR2: LGHNA and YNFKEQ. The CDR3 has 15 residues. V trimming: 8 bases; J trimming: 4 bases; junction bases outside the gene matches: 10. CDR3 nucleotides: TGTGCCAGCGCCCCACTAGCGGGTCTCTCAGATACGCAGTATTTT. Amino acid sequence: CASAPLAGLSDTQYF.

This clonotype was counted ten times or more. The chain recombines TRBV12-3 or TRBV12-4 with TRBJ1-4; 7 nucleotides match TRBD1. This CDR3 contains 14 residues. The V gene end was trimmed by 5 bases and the J gene end by 7 bases; junction bases not matched to a gene: 7. Here the CDR3 reads CASSQGVRAEKLFF. The DNA for the CDR3 is TGTGCCAGCAGTCAGGGGGTTCGGGCTGAAAAACTGTTTTTT.

In this sample, this clonotype turned up many times. The chain links TRBV5-1 to TRBJ2-3; the match to TRBD2 covers 9 bases. Trimming removed 0 bases from V and 6 bases from J; junction bases left unmatched: 8. This CDR3 spans 16 amino acids. Per germline, CDR1 SGHRS and CDR2 YFSETQ. CDR3 sequence (DNA): TGCGCCAGCAGCTTGGCCGATAGCGGGAGAGGTGATACGCAGTATTTT. It is translated as CASSLADSGRGDTQYF.

This clonotype was observed many times. The chain recombines TRBV5-1 with TRBJ1-5; a weak D match, TRBD1 (5 bases). Trimming pared 0 bases from V and 4 bases from J, leaving 11 bases between. The CDR3 extends over 15 amino acids. Germline loops: CDR1 SGHRS, CDR2 YFSETQ. CDR3 DNA sequence: TGCGCCAGCAGCTTGGTTGGGGCAGCAAATCAGCCCCAGCATTTT. It specifies CASSLVGAANQPQHF.

This clonotype was counted at least ten times. The chain carries TRBV20-1 and TRBJ2-2, with 12 bases identical to TRBD2. Per germline, CDR1 DFQATT and CDR2 SNEGSKA (reference sequence). Germline trimming cut 2 bases from V and 5 bases from J; bases unmatched to any gene: 0. The CDR3 totals 14 residues. CDR3 coding DNA: TGCAGTGCTAGACTAGCGGGAGGGACCGGGGAGCTGTTTTTT. Amino acids: CSARLAGGTGELFF.

About this clonotype: A much larger clone lies one base from this, so it may be a read error. The chain employs TRBV25-1 and TRBJ1-4; D remains unclear. V lost 9 bases and J lost 8, with 10 bases in between. The CDR3 covers 11 residues. Germline V gene lookup returns CDR1 MGHDK and CDR2 SYGVNS. CDR3 sequence: CASQKDEKLFF. The CDR3 bases are TGTGCCAGTCAAAAGGACGAAAAACTGTTTTTT.

Regarding this clonotype: A far more abundant clone sits one base away, making this likely a read error. This CDR3 is missing its conserved last phenylalanine or tryptophan, likely due to a read error. The chain couples TRBV6-5 to TRBJ2-1, with D possibly TRBD2 on 6 matching bases. The CDR3 length is 17 residues. The germline V gene has CDR1 MNHEY and CDR2 SVGAGI. CDR3 sequence: CASSDSPGTFIGNEQFS. The CDR3 nucleotides are TGTGCCAGCAGTGACTCTCCTGGGACTTTTATTGGCAATGAGCAGTTCTCC.

This clonotype was counted ten times or more. The chain is built from TRBV5-1 and TRBJ2-5, with no clear D. Germline V gives CDR1 SGHRS, CDR2 YFSETQ. V dropped 0 bases and J dropped 5 bases, with 14 bases sitting between them. CDR3 size: 15 residues. This chain's CDR3 is CASSLGAGVRETQYF. The DNA for the CDR3 is TGCGCCAGCAGCTTGGGCGCCGGTGTTCGGGAGACCCAGTACTTC. Based on the CDR3 plus reference TRBV5-1 and TRBJ2-5, the full variable domain is KAGVTQTPRYLIKTRGQQVTLSCSPISGHRSVSWYQQTPGQGLQFLFEYFSETQRNKGNFPGRFSGRQFSNSRSEMNVSTLELGDSALYLCASSLGAGVRETQYFGPGTRLLVL.